This T cell receptor (beta chain) is drawn from a study of OX40 agonist ivuxolimab in advanced cancers. Study in general: Patients in the trial were receiving intravenous ivuxolimab every 2 weeks, at doses of 0.01 to 10 mg/kg. The study's findings and limits: Clonal expansion was seen in CD4+ and CD8+ blood T cells by week 6 at 0.1 to 3.0 mg/kg.

Sequencing used immunoSEQ multiplex PCR; TCRdb keeps in-frame clones, though not all of them. This sample yields about 76,000 clones, of which over 75% are seen a single time; about 0.57% belongs to the top ten. A word on this clone: What it binds is not known.

Trimming removed 2 bases from V and 0 bases from J, with 18 bases in between. The CDR3 has 18 amino acids. The V gene's germline CDR1 is MNHNS and CDR2 SASEGT. This clonotype originated in an adult with an advanced solid tumor such as melanoma, head and neck, liver or kidney cancer. The chain links TRBV6-1 to TRBJ2-3; no clear D. Sequenced here: CD4+ or CD8+ T cells sorted from blood, sampled in a trial of the OX40 agonist ivuxolimab. The CDR3 here is CASSENLLGGSSTDTQYF. In DNA form, the CDR3 reads TGTGCCAGCAGTGAAAATCTTTTGGGCGGTTCTAGCACAGATACGCAGTATTTT.